This TCR beta chain was obtained from a study of T cell repertoires in cytomegalovirus infection (dated by TCRdb to between 2018 and 2021). About the study as a whole: The peptide stimulations were aimed at well-studied HLA-B-restricted epitopes as well as recently identified HLA-C-restricted CMV epitopes, whose presentation resists viral immunomodulation. Because public TCR beta signatures pointed to carriage of CMV infection together with the matching HLA type, the HLA type of each donor mattered for the analysis. Broader findings and caveats from the paper: In both this cohort and an independent cohort of 352 donors, the cumulative frequency of public TCR beta family members distinguished carriers of CMV infection plus the relevant HLA type. The ex vivo response was dominated by HLA-C-restricted CMV-specific TCR beta clonotypes, which also provided the single most frequent clonotype in two of eight donors.

Worth noting for this clonotype: The antigen it binds to is not known. No qualities accompany the bases; no much larger clone lies one base away.

Read against the paper, the sample's treatment or condition label means: in vitro stimulation with specific CMV peptide epitopes to enrich CMV-specific T cells. CDR1 and CDR2, looked up from the germline V gene, are LGHNA and YSLEER. CDR3 length: 16 amino acids, cysteine to phenylalanine. CDR3 DNA is the only sequence kept; it has 48 bases, read in frame from the first base. Trimming removed 0 bases from V and 4 bases from J; the gene matches leave 3 bases unexplained. Sequencing relied on an Illumina HiSeq 1500. Clones were called with MiXCR by TCRdb after fastp trimmed the public reads at Q25, and only in-frame beta chains were retained. For every CDR3 protein sequence, its rows merge into one entry that carries the most common genes and DNA. For this sample there are 350,000 to 400,000 distinct CDR3 sequences; about 32% appear just once. Approximately 13% of the sample lies in the top ten.

The starting material was cultured PBMCs, obtained from culture after CMV antigen stimulation. This receptor was obtained from a human donor in good health (CMV status not recorded). Some clones in this sample may be carry-over from other donors' samples. The chain is assembled from TRBV4-3 and TRBJ1-6, and TRBD1 aligns with 7 junction nucleotides. The base sequence is TGCGCCAGCAGCCAAGATCGGACAGGTTATAATTCACCCCTCCACTTT. This codes for CASSQDRTGYNSPLHF.